One and the same sample provided the 2 T cell receptor beta chains below, sequenced in a study of technical replicates of blood from a few donors (TCRdb year 2017). Library preparation used the immunoSEQ multiplex PCR assay. In its TCRdb copy, this immuneACCESS table keeps in-frame sequences only and misses some clones. Where compared with another copy, unresolved V genes explain less than half of these, and the others have no known cause. Present in this sample are fewer than 90,000 clones, around 94% of which were seen just once. Approximately 0.39% of the sample comes from the top ten. Sequenced: T cells isolated from PBMCs. The receptors come from a human donor in good health.

The V call is TRBV23-1, the J call TRBJ1-3, with no clear D. TRBV23-1 is annotated as an ORF whose role is uncertain. Trimming stripped 0 bases from V and 0 bases from J, with 12 bases between. The CDR3 has 17 amino acids. The DNA for the CDR3 is TGCGCCAGCAGTCAATCTCCGGAACGGAGCTCTGGAAACACCATATATTTT. This translates into CASSQSPERSSGNTIYF.

The CDR3 spells CASSPWDRGREQYF. CDR3 nucleotides: TGTGCCAGCAGCCCGTGGGACAGGGGGCGCGAGCAGTACTTC. This sequence joins TRBV7-6 and TRBJ2-7, with TRBD1 identical over 12 bases. CDR1 SGHVS and CDR2 FNYEAQ come from the germline V gene. This CDR3 is 14 amino acids long. With V trimmed by 5 bases and J by 6 bases, 5 bases remained unmatched.